A single sample is the source of the 14 T cell receptor beta chains below, sequenced in a study of blood T cell repertoires in COVID-19. Profiling relied on immunoSEQ multiplex PCR, and the TCRdb table lists in-frame clones only, not all of them. Here the sample spans about 180,000 clones, 70% to 90% being singletons. Material for sequencing was peripheral blood. These receptors came from a man aged 50-59 years with active or convalescent COVID-19.

CDR3 nucleotides: TGTGCCAGCAGTGTCCCTAGCACCAGCGGCAATGAGCAGTTCTTC. Its protein product is CASSVPSTSGNEQFF. V usage is TRBV28 and J usage is TRBJ2-1, with a possible D match to TRBD2 (5 bases). V was pared by 5 bases and J by 6 bases, with 17 bases between. Germline CDR1 MDHEN, CDR2 SYDVKM. The length of the CDR3 is 15 residues.

This chain links TRBV19 with TRBJ1-3, with D maybe TRBD1 (6 bases). Trimming removed 3 bases from V and 1 base from J, with 19 bases in between. CDR1 is LNHDA and CDR2 is SQIVND in the germline V gene (reference sequence). This CDR3 spans 18 amino acids. CDR3 residues: CASSILGQPLGSGNTIYF. Here the CDR3 DNA reads TGTGCCAGTAGTATCCTAGGACAGCCGCTAGGATCTGGAAACACCATATATTTT.

The chain uses TRBV4-1 and TRBJ2-1; 12 positions match TRBD2. The CDR3 contains 16 residues. The germline V gene encodes CDR1 MGHRA and CDR2 YSYEKL. V shed 4 bases and J 4 bases; nucleotides not matched to a gene: 5. In DNA form, the CDR3 reads TGCGCCAGCAGCCGCCTAGCGGGGGGGGTTTACAATGAGCAGTTCTTC. Translating it yields CASSRLAGGVYNEQFF.

This clone showed up just once. The chain combines TRBV5-4 with TRBJ1-2, with 10 bases identical to TRBD1. Per the germline V gene, CDR1 is SGHNT and CDR2 is YYREEE (reference sequence). V lost 4 bases to trimming and J lost 3 bases; unmatched junction nucleotides: 6. CDR3 size: 15 residues. CDR3 sequence (DNA): TGTGCCAGCAGCCCCGGGACAGGGGCCGACTATGGCTACACCTTC. This codes for CASSPGTGADYGYTF. The full variable domain, with the rest looked up from reference TRBV5-4 and TRBJ1-2, is ETGVTQSPTHLIKTRGQQVTLRCSSQSGHNTVSWYQQALGQGPQFIFQYYREEENGRGNFPPRFSGLQFPNYSSELNVNALELDDSALYLCASSPGTGADYGYTFGSGTRLTVV.

The chain recombines TRBV10-2 with TRBJ1-4, with D unresolved. CDR1 is WSHSY and CDR2 is SAAADI in the germline V gene. With 0 bases removed from V and 8 bases from J, the gap between germline ends came to 4 bases. This CDR3 region has 12 residues. CDR3 residues: CASSESREKLFF. The CDR3 nucleotides read TGCGCCAGCAGTGAGTCCAGGGAAAAACTGTTTTTT.

This clone was recorded only once. The rearrangement joins TRBV7-9 to TRBJ2-7; the D gene is possibly TRBD1 (6 bases). The length of the CDR3 is 14 residues. With 5 bases removed from V and 4 bases from J, the gap between germline ends came to 15 bases. The germline CDR1 and CDR2 sequences are SEHNR and FQNEAQ (reference sequence). The CDR3 protein is CASSQRQAAYEQYF. CDR3 in DNA: TGTGCCAGCAGCCAAAGACAGGCTGCGTACGAGCAGTACTTC.

The chain links TRBV19 to TRBJ1-2; TRBD1 matches at 8 bases. This CDR3 comprises 15 residues. V trimming: 3 bases; J trimming: 5 bases; junction bases outside the gene matches: 8. Germline V CDR1 and CDR2: LNHDA, SQIVND (reference sequence). CDR3 DNA sequence: TGTGCCAGTAGTATTTTACAGGGGGTGGAGTATGGCTACACCTTC. Translated: CASSILQGVEYGYTF.

The chain carries TRBV19 and TRBJ1-1; no clear D gene. This CDR3 has 13 amino acids. Trimming left V 8 bases short and J 0 bases short, with 10 bases between. The germline V gene has CDR1 LNHDA and CDR2 SQIVND (reference sequence). CDR3 protein: CASGKQLNTEAFF. The CDR3 nucleotides read TGTGCCAGTGGCAAACAGCTGAACACTGAAGCTTTCTTT.

The chain couples TRBV7-2 to TRBJ1-2; possibly TRBD1 for D (5 bases). Germline V gene data show CDR1 as SGHTA and CDR2 as FQGNSA. There are 14 residues in the CDR3. The V end lost 3 bases, the J end lost 1 base, and 9 bases lay between the germline ends. CDR3 DNA sequence: TGTGCCAGCAGCTTCAAGGGGATTAACTATGGCTACACCTTC. Translation gives CASSFKGINYGYTF.

V gene TRBV3-1 (or the pseudogene TRBV3-2) combines with J gene TRBJ1-5, with D perhaps TRBD1 (6 bases). V lost 1 base and J lost 5, with 12 bases in between. This CDR3 comprises 15 residues. Germline assignment: CDR1 LGHDT and CDR2 YNNKEL (reference sequence). CDR3 nucleotides: TGTGCCAGCAGCCAAGGGGACACCAGCTATCAGCCCCAGCATTTT. Translated: CASSQGDTSYQPQHF.

Only one count was recorded for this clone. V is TRBV4-2 and J is TRBJ2-2; 12 nucleotides line up with TRBD1. The CDR3 is 18 residues long. CDR1 LGHNA and CDR2 YNFKEQ come from the germline V gene. V shed 4 bases, J shed 1 base, and the junction held 7 bases outside the gene matches. CDR3 amino acids: CASSRTGTGGLNTGELFF. The CDR3 DNA sequence: TGTGCCAGCAGCCGCACCGGGACAGGGGGCCTGAACACCGGGGAGCTGTTTTTT.

This chain connects TRBV29-1 to TRBJ2-3; 12 nucleotides align to TRBD2. The CDR3 is 14 residues long. The germline gives CDR1 SQVTM, CDR2 ANQGSEA. Losses at the gene ends were 7 bases for V and 2 bases for J; bases not matched to a gene: 4. Written as DNA, the CDR3 is TGCAGCGCCACTAGCGGGGGGATCACAGATACGCAGTATTTT. Amino acids: CSATSGGITDTQYF.

V gene TRBV6-5 combines with J gene TRBJ1-2, with 7 bases identical to TRBD1. CDR3 length: 16 amino acids. Germline lookup yields CDR1 MNHEY and CDR2 SVGAGI. Trimming took 0 bases from V and 8 from J; bases not matched to a gene: 12. The CDR3 bases are TGTGCCAGCAGTTACTCCGGACAGGTCGGATTCGGCGGCTACACCTTC. It encodes CASSYSGQVGFGGYTF.

V is TRBV5-1 and J is TRBJ1-1, with 9 bases matching TRBD1. J lost 1 base, V lost 2 bases, and 3 bases had no gene match. Germline V gene data show CDR1 as SGHRS and CDR2 as YFSETQ. The length of the CDR3 is 15 residues. The CDR3 nucleotides are TGCGCCAGCAGCTTCCCGGGACAGGGGAACACTGAAGCTTTCTTT. As protein: CASSFPGQGNTEAFF.